These T cell receptor beta chains were read from a single sample in a study of CD4 T cells in relation to SARS-CoV-2 and coronaviruses. Libraries were prepared by immunoSEQ multiplex PCR; TCRdb keeps only in-frame clonotypes and omits some of them. The sample holds roughly 57,000 clones; just over 85% are singletons and the top ten take approximately 1.4%. What was sequenced was memory CD4+ T cells from PBMCs. The receptor source for this set is a human donor in good health. CDR3s include the opening cysteine and the closing phenylalanine or tryptophan.

J: TRBJ1-4; V: TRBV30; CDR3: CAWSAQGATNEKLFF
J: TRBJ2-3; V: TRBV29-1; CDR3: CSVEVWETDTQYF
J: TRBJ2-1; V: TRBV5-1; CDR3: CASSTPGSSYNEQFF
J: TRBJ2-7; V: TRBV10-1; CDR3: CASSGITFGEQYF
J: TRBJ1-2; V: TRBV28; CDR3: CATPRAGEGNYGYTF
J: TRBJ2-7; V: TRBV28; CDR3: CATLRNYEQYF
J: TRBJ2-7; V: TRBV10-3; CDR3: CAISESGTSTPGEQYF
J: TRBJ2-5; V: TRBV4-1; CDR3: CASSQDWRETQYF
J: TRBJ2-5; V: TRBV2; CDR3: CASSVGGGQETQYF
J: TRBJ2-7; V: TRBV2; CDR3: CASSGTSGVEQYF
J: TRBJ2-5; V: TRBV5-8; CDR3: CASSLGGRASQTQYF
J: TRBJ2-7; V: TRBV11-2; CDR3: CASSLVVRVVEQYF
J: TRBJ1-2; V: TRBV28; CDR3: CASSRGTGGGYGYTF
J: TRBJ2-3; V: TRBV5-8; CDR3: CASRFRQGARTDTQYF
J: TRBJ2-4; V: TRBV3-1/TRBV3-2; CDR3: CASSRSETAVKNIQYF
J: TRBJ2-5; V: TRBV5-5; CDR3: CASSYRVQETQYF
J: TRBJ1-3; V: TRBV6-1; CDR3: CASSVGTGTSGNTIYF
J: TRBJ1-5; V: TRBV28; CDR3: CASSSRTVRSNQPQHF
J: TRBJ2-4; V: TRBV5-1; CDR3: CASSPQGGRENIQYF
J: TRBJ1-2; V: TRBV20-1; CDR3: CSASSSGVGYTF
J: TRBJ1-4; V: TRBV28; CDR3: CASSLLLGNEKLFF
J: TRBJ1-2; V: TRBV19; CDR3: CASAFTSYYGYTF
J: TRBJ2-5; V: TRBV20-1; CDR3: CSLRFAETQYF
J: TRBJ2-3; V: TRBV30; CDR3: CAWSRTGVAGDTQYF
J: TRBJ2-2; V: TRBV6-5; CDR3: CASSTGLGTPTELFF
J: TRBJ2-4; V: TRBV24-1; CDR3: CATSDDVGGAKNIQYF
J: TRBJ1-1; V: TRBV28; CDR3: CASNPISRRGTEAFF
J: TRBJ2-5; V: TRBV29-1; CDR3: CSVPRGETQYF
J: TRBJ2-1; V: TRBV28; CDR3: CASSLPQGTSGRGWFF
J: TRBJ1-3; V: TRBV19; CDR3: CASSTSQQGPQLGNTIYF
J: TRBJ1-2; V: TRBV7-9; CDR3: CASSLDGRTSGYTF
J: TRBJ2-3; V: TRBV6-6; CDR3: CASSPNRARGLATDTQYF
J: TRBJ2-2; V: TRBV19; CDR3: CASRASDRGVGGELFF
J: TRBJ1-2; V: TRBV29-1; CDR3: CSVPRGGGYGYTF
J: TRBJ2-5; V: TRBV24-1; CDR3: CATSDPRTGQETQYF
J: TRBJ1-1; V: TRBV2; CDR3: CASRTGTGKNTEAFF
J: TRBJ2-7; V: TRBV30; CDR3: CAFSGATGLAYEQYF
J: TRBJ2-4; V: TRBV24-1; CDR3: CATSDPGGTDIQYF